Following are 14 T cell receptor beta chains from one sample sequenced in a study of blood T cell repertoires in COVID-19. Data came from immunoSEQ multiplex PCR; TCRdb stores just in-frame clones and leaves some out. Of 180,000 or so clones in the sample, roughly 80% were seen once. The sequencing input was PBMCs or T cells enriched from blood (not recorded which). All receptors derive from a man in his sixties who had been exposed to COVID-19.

This rearrangement joins TRBV5-8 to TRBJ2-3; 7 bases line up with TRBD2. Germline V gene sequence: CDR1 SGHTS, CDR2 YDEGEE. This CDR3 has 15 residues. Unmatched junction bases numbered 4, after V lost 0 bases and J lost 3 bases. In nucleotides, the CDR3 is TGTGCCAGCAGCTTGGGAGCGGGACTGACAGATACGCAGTATTTT. It yields the protein CASSLGAGLTDTQYF.

This clone turned up a few times. V is TRBV9 and J is TRBJ2-7; TRBD1 matches at 7 bases. Trimming at V came to 0 bases and at J to 3 bases, leaving 3 bases not matched to a gene. The CDR3 runs 14 residues. Germline V gene sequence: CDR1 SGDLS, CDR2 YYNGEE. The CDR3, as DNA: TGTGCCAGCAGCGTAGGGGACAGTCTCTACGAGCAGTACTTC. Amino acid sequence: CASSVGDSLYEQYF.

The chain uses TRBV11-2 and TRBJ1-6; TRBD1 matches at 11 bases. With 5 bases clipped from V and 10 bases from J, the junction kept 4 bases outside the gene matches. Germline CDR1 and CDR2: SGHAT and FQNNGV. CDR3 length equals 14 residues. The DNA for the CDR3 is TGTGCCAGCAGCCTGGGACAGGGGGGATCACCCCTCCACTTT. This codes for CASSLGQGGSPLHF.

J is TRBJ1-2 and V is TRBV2; 9 bases agree with TRBD1. From germline, CDR1 is SNHLY and CDR2 FYNNEI. J was trimmed by 5 bases and V by 7 bases; bases with no gene match: 14. The CDR3 length is 16 residues. CDR3 DNA: TGTGCCAGCATCGACGGACAGGGGCGACTTGGGTATGGCTACACCTTC. It specifies CASIDGQGRLGYGYTF.

This rearrangement joins TRBV27 to TRBJ2-4; the D gene is possibly TRBD2 (6 bases). The V end was cut by 7 bases, the J end by 2 bases, with 24 bases between. Germline-derived CDR1 and CDR2 are MNHEY and SMNVEV (reference sequence). The CDR3 runs 18 residues. Here the CDR3 reads CASTHRPPAAGSKNIQYF. CDR3 coding DNA: TGTGCCAGCACGCATCGACCTCCGGCGGCGGGATCCAAAAACATTCAGTACTTC.

The count of this clone is one. This sequence joins TRBV14 and TRBJ2-3; D gene unclear. There are 14 residues in the CDR3. V shed 0 bases and J shed 11 bases, with 15 bases lying between them. Germline loops: CDR1 SGHDN, CDR2 FVKESK. In DNA form, the CDR3 reads TGTGCCAGCAGCCAAGATATTCGAATGTCCGGGCAGTATTTT. It translates to CASSQDIRMSGQYF.

J is TRBJ2-5 and V is TRBV28; 10 bases fit TRBD2. The CDR3 contains 15 residues. Germline V CDR1 and CDR2: MDHEN, SYDVKM. Unmatched junction bases numbered 7, after V lost 5 bases and J lost 4 bases. CDR3 sequence reads: CASSRGTSVRETQYF. CDR3 nucleotides: TGTGCCAGCAGTCGAGGGACTAGCGTCCGAGAGACCCAGTACTTC.

V usage is TRBV23-1 and J usage is TRBJ2-5; TRBD1 might be the D (6 bases). TRBV23-1 is recorded as an ORF, its role being uncertain. CDR3 size: 14 residues. Trimming cost V 4 bases and J 1 base, with 10 bases left between them. The CDR3 nucleotides are TGCGCCAGCAGTCGGACAGAGACCCAAGAGACCCAGTACTTC. This gives the protein CASSRTETQETQYF.

This clone was observed once. This sequence joins TRBV2 and TRBJ2-7, with no clear D. Germline V CDR1 and CDR2: SNHLY, FYNNEI. The CDR3 is made up of 13 amino acids. Trimming stripped 3 bases from V and 1 base from J, with 7 bases between. DNA of the CDR3: TGTGCCAGCAGTGAGACACAGTCCTACGAGCAGTACTTC. Translated, it gives CASSETQSYEQYF.

The V gene is TRBV12-3 or TRBV12-4, the J gene TRBJ2-1; D remains unclear. The CDR3 totals 12 residues. V was clipped by 3 bases and J by 9 bases, with 9 bases between them. CDR3 loop: CASSLIVGEQFF. In DNA form, the CDR3 reads TGTGCCAGCAGTTTGATCGTCGGTGAGCAGTTCTTC.

The chain has TRBV30 and TRBJ1-1; D is uncertain. This CDR3 is 13 amino acids long. Deletions cut 0 bases from V and 1 base from J, with 6 bases between. Germline V lookup: CDR1 GTSNPN, CDR2 SVGIG (reference sequence). The chain's CDR3 is CAWSVPPNTEAFF. CDR3 nucleotides: TGTGCCTGGAGTGTCCCTCCGAACACTGAAGCTTTCTTT.

CDR3 residues: CASSPGSAAPYEQYF. DNA for the CDR3: TGCGCCAGCAGCCCGGGGTCGGCGGCTCCCTACGAGCAGTACTTC. The genes are TRBV5-1 and TRBJ2-7, with D possibly being TRBD2 (5 bases). Trimming pared 4 bases from V and 2 bases from J, leaving 16 bases between. Germline V lookup: CDR1 SGHRS, CDR2 YFSETQ. CDR3 length equals 15 residues.

The genes are TRBV28 and TRBJ1-5; 8 bases fit TRBD1. Germline trimming cut 3 bases from V and 1 base from J; bases unmatched to any gene: 11. The CDR3 runs 18 residues. Per the germline V gene, CDR1 is MDHEN and CDR2 is SYDVKM. CDR3 nucleotides: TGTGCCAGCAGTTTCCTCGCAGGGGGCTTAATCAGCAATCAGCCCCAGCATTTT. Protein product: CASSFLAGGLISNQPQHF.

This rearrangement joins TRBV6-2 or TRBV6-3 to TRBJ1-4; D unclear. CDR1 and CDR2 from the germline V gene are MNHEY and SVGEGT. There are 15 residues in the CDR3. Trimming shortened V by 2 bases and J by 0 bases, and 7 bases separated the two germline ends. The CDR3 spells CASSYGGATNEKLFF. The CDR3 DNA follows: TGTGCCAGCAGTTACGGTGGAGCAACTAATGAAAAACTGTTTTTT.